Sequencing of this T cell receptor (beta chain) was carried out in a study of CD8 T cells in Susac syndrome (dated by TCRdb to between 2019 and 2020). Notes on the research overall: Among the sequenced Susac syndrome patients, over five had clinically active disease and 8 or 9 were in clinical remission. At the time of blood withdrawal, Susac syndrome patients were either therapy-naive, taking corticosteroids (with some also receiving IVIg), or on IVIg alone. Whether CD8+ T cell activation and differentiation in Susac syndrome was antigen driven was tested using repertoire sequencing. Overall results and qualifications from the work: The study acknowledged that relatively few individuals were included in the TCR sequencing and HLA analysis. No clonal expansion was detected in the CD4+ T cell repertoire of Susac syndrome patients.

As for this clonotype: What antigen it recognizes has not been identified. Base quality data are lacking; no much larger clone is found one base away.

Reading from cysteine to phenylalanine, the CDR3 counts 15 amino acids. Left in the record is the CDR3 DNA by itself, 45 bases read in frame from the first base. The germline V end is reduced by 4 bases and the J end by 5 bases; junction bases left unmatched: 7. The germline V gene (reference sequence) provides CDR1 LGHDT and CDR2 YNNKEL. RNA was extracted using the RNeasy kit, and roughly 0.45 to 1 microgram was reverse transcribed with random hexamers. The immunoSEQ multiplex PCR assay, which covers 54 Vbeta and 13 Jbeta segments, was used to amplify TCR beta CDR3 regions. PCR amplification bias was corrected by using a synthetic template baseline for primer optimization and computational correction. As for the original processing: Reads were assigned to V, D and J genes according to IMGT and analyzed in immunoSEQ Analyzer, with only productive sequences retained. Clonality was calculated as one minus the Shannon entropy normalized by log2 of the number of productive unique sequences. For each patient and control, public and private clones were evaluated among the 100 most prevalent clones. Clones were defined as Susac-specific if absent from the healthy and MS cohorts, from 900 to 1,200 published viral clones and from other ImmuneACCESS disease sequences. TCRdb reanalyzed the raw reads on its own, using fastp at Q25 for trimming and MiXCR for clone calling, and kept in-frame beta chains. Each CDR3 protein appears once, grouped with its most common genes and DNA. The V and J calls reflect TCRdb's pipeline rather than the authors' work. This sample comprises more than 110,000 distinct CDR3 sequences, 95% of them detected only once. The ten largest clonotypes hold more than 0.14% of the sample.

Peripheral blood CD8+ and CD4+ T cells from healthy donors, Susac syndrome patients and multiple sclerosis patients were profiled by high-throughput TCR beta sequencing. The Susac syndrome patients fulfilled recently defined diagnostic criteria for definite or probable disease. Bulk CD8+ and CD4+ T cells were purified by magnetic negative isolation, whereas CD8+ TEMRA cells were enriched by FACS. Blood was collected in EDTA tubes and processed within 24 hours, with PBMCs isolated through density gradient centrifugation. PBMCs intended for TCR sequencing were cryopreserved in liquid nitrogen and thawed later in a water bath at 37 degrees C. Purity of sorted or isolated CD4+, CD8+ and CD8+ TEMRA cells was at least 90%.

The specimen sequenced was CD4+ T cells from PBMCs. The receptor chain draws on TRBV3-1 and TRBJ2-2, with 7 central nucleotides matching TRBD2. The receptor was derived from a human donor with Susac syndrome. The CDR3 sequence is CASSLRASGTGELFF. Read as DNA, the sequence is TGTGCCAGCAGCCTAAGGGCTAGCGGAACCGGGGAGCTGTTTTTT.